The TCR beta chain described here comes from a study of graft-versus-host responses after intestinal transplantation. Study-wide background: Each transplant was multivisceral, liver-intestinal, or isolated intestinal. All recipients got anti-thymocyte globulin induction, then tacrolimus and steroids for 2 to 4 years.

This CDR3 spans 12 amino acids. The germline gives CDR1 MGHRA, CDR2 YSYEKL. Trimming removed 0 bases from V and 11 bases from J, with 10 bases in between. Clones were sequenced by immunoSEQ multiplex PCR, and TCRdb holds only the in-frame ones, with some missing. Here the sample spans over 60,000 clones, around nine tenths being singletons. Post-transplant marrow derived from the posterior iliac crest or another site. The source is a human patient who received an intestinal transplant, so some T cells may come from the graft donor. The material was bone marrow, obtained around 730 days after intestinal transplantation. V gene TRBV4-1 combines with J gene TRBJ1-1, with D hard to call. Written as DNA, the CDR3 is TGCGCCAGCAGCCAAGACCCTCTGTGGGCTTTCTTT. Translating it yields CASSQDPLWAFF.